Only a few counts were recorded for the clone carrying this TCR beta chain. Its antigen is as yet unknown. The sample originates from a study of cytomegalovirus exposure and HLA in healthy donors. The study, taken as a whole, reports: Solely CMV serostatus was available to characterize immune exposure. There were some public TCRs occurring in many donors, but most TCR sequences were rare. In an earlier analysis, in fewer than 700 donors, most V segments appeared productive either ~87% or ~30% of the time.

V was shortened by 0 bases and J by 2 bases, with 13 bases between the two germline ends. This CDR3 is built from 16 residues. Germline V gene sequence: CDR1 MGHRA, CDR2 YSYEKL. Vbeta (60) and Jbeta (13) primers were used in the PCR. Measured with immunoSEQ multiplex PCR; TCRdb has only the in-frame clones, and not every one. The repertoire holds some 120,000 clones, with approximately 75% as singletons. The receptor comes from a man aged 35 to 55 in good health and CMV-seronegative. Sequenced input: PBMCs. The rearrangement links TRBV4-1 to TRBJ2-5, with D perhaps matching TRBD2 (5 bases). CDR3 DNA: TGCGCCAGCAGCCAAGAAGGACTTCTAATACAAGAGACCCAGTACTTC. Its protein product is CASSQEGLLIQETQYF.